This T cell receptor beta chain came from a study of a mutant IDH1 vaccine in newly diagnosed glioma. Germline V CDR1 and CDR2: SGHRS, YFSETQ. The CDR3 loop spans 12 amino acids. V dropped 0 bases and J dropped 7 bases, with 5 bases sitting between them. The sample's time point: week 47, end of study. In every dose of vaccine, 300 ug of mutant IDH1 20-mer peptide was given alongside topical imiquimod. Method: immunoSEQ multiplex PCR; TCRdb's copy keeps in-frame clones and lacks some. The sample lists 40,000 to 45,000 clones; around 82% were seen once. Details on this clone: Its antigen is unidentified.

The chain carries TRBV5-1 and TRBJ2-4; no clear D. This specimen consisted of PBMCs, obtained from a glioma patient whose treatment included an IDH1 peptide vaccine. The TCR comes from a man aged 18 to 35 with glioma. Some clones in this sample may be carry-over from other donors' samples. The CDR3 protein is CASSLERNIQYF. CDR3 nucleotide sequence: TGCGCCAGCAGCTTGGAGAGGAACATTCAGTACTTC. The variable domain in full, with the rest retrieved from reference TRBV5-1 and TRBJ2-4, is KAGVTQTPRYLIKTRGQQVTLSCSPISGHRSVSWYQQTPGQGLQFLFEYFSETQRNKGNFPGRFSGRQFSNSRSEMNVSTLELGDSALYLCASSLERNIQYFGAGTRLSVL.